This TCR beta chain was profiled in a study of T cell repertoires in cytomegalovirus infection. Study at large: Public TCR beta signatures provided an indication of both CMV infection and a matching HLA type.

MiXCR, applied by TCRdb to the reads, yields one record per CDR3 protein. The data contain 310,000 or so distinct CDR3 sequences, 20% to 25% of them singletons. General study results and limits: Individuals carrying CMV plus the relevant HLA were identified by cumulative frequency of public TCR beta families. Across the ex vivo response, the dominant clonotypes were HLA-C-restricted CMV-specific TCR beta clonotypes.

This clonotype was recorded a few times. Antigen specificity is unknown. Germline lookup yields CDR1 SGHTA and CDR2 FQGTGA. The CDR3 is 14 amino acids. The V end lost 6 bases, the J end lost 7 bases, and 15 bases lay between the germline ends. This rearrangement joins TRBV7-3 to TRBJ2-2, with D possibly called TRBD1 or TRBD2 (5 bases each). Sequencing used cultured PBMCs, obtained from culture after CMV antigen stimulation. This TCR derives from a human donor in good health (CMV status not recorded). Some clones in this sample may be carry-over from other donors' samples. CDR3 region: CASRPGASRGELFF. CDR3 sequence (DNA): TGTGCCAGCAGACCCGGGGCTAGTCGCGGGGAGCTGTTTTTT.